The following is a TCR beta chain sequence with its context. The data originate from a study of T cell repertoires in ileal Crohn's disease. Specified time point: neoterminal ileum biopsy at postoperative endoscopy, about 6 months after surgery. Method: immunoSEQ multiplex PCR; TCRdb's copy keeps in-frame clones and lacks some. The sample has approximately 2,500 clones; 86% are singletons. Germline-derived CDR1 and CDR2 are MDHEN and SYDVKM. The V gene lost 6 bases and the J gene lost 3 bases, with 14 bases spanning the gap. CDR3 length: 14 residues. The rearrangement links TRBV28 to TRBJ2-5; TRBD2 is a possible D gene (7 bases). Material: ileal tissue. The sequence was obtained from an adult with Crohn's disease. The CDR3 bases are TGTGCCAGCAGCGACGGGGGGCGGGAAGAGACCCAGTACTTC. Protein product: CASSDGGREETQYF.